In its sample, the clone carrying this TCR beta chain ranks as medium-sized. Its matching antigen is unknown. Library preparation followed earlier protocols using designated TCR primers. TCRdb reprocessed the PCR reads via MiXCR and lists one record per CDR3 protein. Seen here are about 6,100 distinct CDR3 sequences, approximately 15% observed once, and the top ten hold 2.3%. CDR1 and CDR2 from the germline V gene are SGHDT and YYEEEE. CDR3 length: 14 amino acids. V was pared by 2 bases and J by 3 bases, with 8 bases between. Investigators produced naive CD8 libraries from 20,000 to 1,000,000 sorted cells, drawing on 10%, 30% or 50% RNA. The data originate from a study of molecular identifiers for immune sequencing clone quantification. Findings and limits, study-wide: Under 1% of molecules in naive cells, but over 98% of effector molecules, belonged to clones above 20 RNA copies.

The receptor comes from a human donor in good health. Some libraries in this study had Jurkat cell RNA spiked in. The chain links TRBV5-6 to TRBJ2-2; unclear D gene. The sample consisted of naive CD8+ T cells from blood, with Jurkat cell RNA spiked in. Specified subset: FACS-sorted CD8+CD4-CCR7+CD45RA+ naive T cells. The CDR3 here is CASSFPADTGELFF. The CDR3 DNA reads TGTGCCAGCAGCTTCCCAGCCGACACCGGGGAGCTGTTTTTT.